There are a few counts of the clone carrying this T cell receptor beta chain. The data are from a study of T cells in Graves' hyperthyroidism and ophthalmopathy. The germline V and J ends were trimmed by 2 bases and 3 bases, with 14 bases remaining between them. Germline V CDR1 and CDR2: DFQATT, SNEGSKA (reference sequence). The CDR3 has 14 residues. PBMCs came from more than 8.5 ml fresh peripheral blood. Regions amplified from RNA transcripts were the TCR beta CDR3 regions. A set of HTBI primers served as the primers for a first-round RT-PCR of the TCR CDR3. Each CDR3 protein is one row after TCRdb ran MiXCR on the multiplex PCR reads. This sample carries around 400,000 distinct CDR3 sequences, roughly 25% of them seen once, and the ten largest clones take around 70%.

The clonotype originates from a man aged 45-65 years with Graves' hyperthyroidism. V usage is TRBV20-1 and J usage is TRBJ2-7, with unresolved D. The specimen was blood. Written as DNA, the CDR3 is TGCAGTGCTAGACGGCCAAACCTTAACTACGAGCAGTACTTC. This codes for CSARRPNLNYEQYF.